The clone carrying this T cell receptor (beta chain) has at least ten counts. Its antigen is not known. CD8+CD57+ cell expansion, shown by flow cytometry, had occurred in the patients selected for sequencing. Patients were therapy-naive when their blood was sampled. This specimen belongs to a study of CD8+CD57+ T cells in acquired aplastic anemia. Whole-study context: DNA from sorted CD4+ and CD8+ cells averaged roughly 3.4 ug.

General observations from the study: Significance was not reached for CD8+ Simpson's diversity between patients and controls. There were twenty-nine CD8+ CDR3 sequences that occurred in both patients and controls.

The V gene lost 4 bases and the J gene lost 4 bases, with 4 bases spanning the gap. Germline V gene data show CDR1 as SGHAT and CDR2 as FQNNGV. This CDR3 region has 11 residues. CDR3 and TCR beta VDJ profiling relied on a genomic DNA template. TCRdb ran MiXCR on the reads and lists one entry per CDR3 protein. The top ten hold roughly 21% of the sample, which has 200,000 to 250,000 distinct CDR3 sequences, roughly 50% seen once. Sequencing was performed on sorted CD4+, CD8+, or CD8+CD57+ T cells (not recorded which) from PBMCs. The chain couples TRBV11-2 to TRBJ1-1; D gene ambiguous. This receptor was obtained from a human donor with aplastic anemia. Written as DNA, the CDR3 is TGTGCCAGCAGCTCGGGCACTGAAGCTTTCTTT. Its translation: CASSSGTEAFF.